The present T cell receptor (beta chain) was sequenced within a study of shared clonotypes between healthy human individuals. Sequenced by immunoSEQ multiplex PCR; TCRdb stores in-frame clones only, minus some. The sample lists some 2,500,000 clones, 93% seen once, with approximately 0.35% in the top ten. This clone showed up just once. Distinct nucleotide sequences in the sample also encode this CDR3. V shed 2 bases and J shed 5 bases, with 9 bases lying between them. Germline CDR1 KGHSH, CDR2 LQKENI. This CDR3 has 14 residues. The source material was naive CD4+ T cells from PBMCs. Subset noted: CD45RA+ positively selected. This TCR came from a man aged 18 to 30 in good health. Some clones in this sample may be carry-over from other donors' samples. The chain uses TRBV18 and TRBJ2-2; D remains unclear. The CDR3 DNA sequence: TGTGCCAGCTCACCATACAGAGATACCGGGGAGCTGTTTTTT. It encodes CASSPYRDTGELFF.